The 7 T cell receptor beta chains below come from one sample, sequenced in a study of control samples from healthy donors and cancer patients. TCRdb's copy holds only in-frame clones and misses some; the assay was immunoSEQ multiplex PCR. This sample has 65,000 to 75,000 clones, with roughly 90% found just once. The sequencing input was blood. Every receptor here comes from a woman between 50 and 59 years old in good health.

CDR3 sequence (DNA): TGTGCCAGCAGCCCTAACACAGATACGCAGTATTTT. It codes for CASSPNTDTQYF. The chain carries TRBV9 and TRBJ2-3; D uncertain. V was clipped by 4 bases and J by 2 bases, with 5 bases between them. From germline, CDR1 is SGDLS and CDR2 YYNGEE. The CDR3 has 12 amino acids.

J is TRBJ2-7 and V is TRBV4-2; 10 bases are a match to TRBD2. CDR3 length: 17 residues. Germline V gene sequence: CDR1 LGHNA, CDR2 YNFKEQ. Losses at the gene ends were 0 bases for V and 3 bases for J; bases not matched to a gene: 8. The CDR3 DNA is TGTGCCAGCAGCCAAGAACCGGTAGCGGGAGGATTCTACGAGCAGTACTTC. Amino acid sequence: CASSQEPVAGGFYEQYF.

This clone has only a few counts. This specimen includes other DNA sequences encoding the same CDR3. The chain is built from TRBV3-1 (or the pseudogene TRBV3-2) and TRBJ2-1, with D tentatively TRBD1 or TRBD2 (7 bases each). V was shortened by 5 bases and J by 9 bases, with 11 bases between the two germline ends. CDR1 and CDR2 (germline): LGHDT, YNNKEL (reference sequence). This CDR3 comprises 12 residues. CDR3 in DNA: TGTGCCAGCAGCGACAGGGAGGGTGAGCAGTTCTTC. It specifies CASSDREGEQFF.

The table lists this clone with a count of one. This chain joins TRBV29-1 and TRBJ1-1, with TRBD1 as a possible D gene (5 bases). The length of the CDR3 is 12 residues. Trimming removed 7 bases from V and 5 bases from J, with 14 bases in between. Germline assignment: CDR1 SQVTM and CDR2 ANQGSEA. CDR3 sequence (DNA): TGCAGCGAACGACTAGGGGCGACTGAAGCTTTCTTT. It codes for CSERLGATEAFF.

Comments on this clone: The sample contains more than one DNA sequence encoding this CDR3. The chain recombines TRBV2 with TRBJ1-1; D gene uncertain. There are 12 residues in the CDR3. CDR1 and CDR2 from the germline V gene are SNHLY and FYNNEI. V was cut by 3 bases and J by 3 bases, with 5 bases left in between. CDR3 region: CASSDRYTEAFF. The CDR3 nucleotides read TGTGCCAGCAGTGACCGCTACACTGAAGCTTTCTTT.

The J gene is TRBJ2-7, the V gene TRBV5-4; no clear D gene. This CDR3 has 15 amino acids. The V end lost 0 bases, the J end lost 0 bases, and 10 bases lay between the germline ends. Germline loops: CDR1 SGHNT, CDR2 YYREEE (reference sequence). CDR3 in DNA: TGTGCCAGCAGCTTGGGGCACGGATACTCCTACGAGCAGTACTTC. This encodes CASSLGHGYSYEQYF.

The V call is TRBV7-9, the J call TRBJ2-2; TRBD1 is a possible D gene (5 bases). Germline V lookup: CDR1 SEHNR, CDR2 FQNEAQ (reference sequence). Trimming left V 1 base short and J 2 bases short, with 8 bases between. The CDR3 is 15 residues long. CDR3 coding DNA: TGTGCCAGCAGCTTAGTTCAGGGTAACACCGGGGAGCTGTTTTTT. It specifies CASSLVQGNTGELFF.